A selection of T cell receptor beta chains follows, all from one sample in a study of early T cells in non-severe SARS-CoV-2 infection. TCRdb re-called the 5' RACE reads with MiXCR, one entry per CDR3 protein. Here the sample spans around 80,000 distinct CDR3 sequences, approximately 10% being singletons. Sequencing used whole blood, obtained at baseline. The receptors stem from an adult who was a healthcare worker with PCR-confirmed SARS-CoV-2 infection or an uninfected control (not recorded which). Each CDR3 is given with its conserved first and last residue. The D gene is left open where the match is weak. Size tells how often a clone was seen (once, few, many) or the class of an expanded clone, and some rows leave it out.

j_call	v_call	d_call	clone_size	cdr3_nt	cdr3_aa
TRBJ1-6	TRBV6-5	NA	few	TGTGCCAGCAGTTACTCGATTGAGTCACCCCTCCACTTT	CASSYSIESPLHF
TRBJ2-1	TRBV6-1	TRBD2	many	TGTGCCAGCCGGAGACTAGCGGGGGGCGAGGAGCAGTTCTTC	CASRRLAGGEEQFF
TRBJ2-1	TRBV11-2	NA	NA	TGTGCCAGCAGCCCCGTAGGGGGGGCCCACAATGAGCAGTTCTTC	CASSPVGGAHNEQFF
TRBJ1-3	TRBV25-1	TRBD1	NA	TGTGCCAGCAGCGGGACAGTCTCTGGAAACACCATATATTTT	CASSGTVSGNTIYF
TRBJ2-3	TRBV7-2	NA	few	TGTGCCAGCAGCTTAGGGGGAACGGTCACAGATACGCAGTATTTT	CASSLGGTVTDTQYF
TRBJ2-7	TRBV11-2	NA	few	TGTGCCAGCAGCTTAGCTGGCAGGGGCTACGAGCAGTACTTC	CASSLAGRGYEQYF
TRBJ1-1	TRBV29-1	NA	few	TGCAGCGTTACCCTAACCGCGGGGAACACTGAAGCTTTCTTT	CSVTLTAGNTEAFF
TRBJ1-2	TRBV20-1	NA	NA	TGCAGTGCTAGGGGCGCGAGCTACACCTTC	CSARGASYTF
TRBJ2-4	TRBV28	NA	medium-sized	TGTGCCAGCAGTTCTTTGATCGCAGGGAACATTCAGTACTTC	CASSSLIAGNIQYF
TRBJ2-3	TRBV15	TRBD2	few	TGTGCCACCAGTAGGGGACTAGCGGGAACAGATACGCAGTATTTT	CATSRGLAGTDTQYF
TRBJ1-5	TRBV7-8	NA	many	TGTGCCAGCAGCTTAGGGCGGCCGGGGCAATTACAGCCCCAGCATTTT	CASSLGRPGQLQPQHF
TRBJ2-3	TRBV7-3	NA	few	TGTGCCAGCAGCTGGGGCGGGAGCACAGATACGCAGTATTTT	CASSWGGSTDTQYF
TRBJ1-2	TRBV12-3/TRBV12-4	TRBD1	NA	TGTGCCAGCAGCTCTGACAGGGGCGCTCGGCGAGATGGCTACACCTTC	CASSSDRGARRDGYTF
TRBJ2-1	TRBV7-2	NA	NA	TGTGCCAGCAGCGCGTATTGGGCCTTCTACAATGAGCAGTTCTTC	CASSAYWAFYNEQFF
TRBJ2-3	TRBV19	NA	NA	TGTGCCAGTAGTCCCAATGGGAGGTCAGATACGCAGTATTTT	CASSPNGRSDTQYF
TRBJ1-5	TRBV19	TRBD1	NA	TGTGCCAGTAGCGGGGACAGAGATCAGCCCCAGCATTTT	CASSGDRDQPQHF
TRBJ1-6	TRBV6-1	TRBD1	many	TGTGCCAGCAGTGAGGGACAGGGGGGTTCACCCCTCCACTTT	CASSEGQGGSPLHF
TRBJ2-2	TRBV12-3/TRBV12-4	NA	many	TGTGCCAGCAGTTTCGTACCGCACGGGGAGCTGTTTTTT	CASSFVPHGELFF